Listed here are 6 T cell receptor beta chains from one sample, sequenced in a study of identical twins. TCRdb fed the 5' RACE reads into MiXCR, producing one record per CDR3 protein. The repertoire includes 350,000 to 450,000 distinct CDR3 sequences, 15% to 20% of them detected once, and around 12% sits in the top ten. Sequenced: naive T cells sorted from blood. These receptors all come from a man aged 45-65 years in good health.

This clonotype was seen only a few times. The chain employs TRBV7-9 and TRBJ2-3; 8 bases align to TRBD1. This CDR3 region has 17 residues. With 2 bases clipped from V and 5 bases from J, the junction kept 12 bases outside the gene matches. Germline CDR1 and CDR2: SEHNR and FQNEAQ (reference sequence). CDR3 DNA sequence: TGTGCCAGCAGCTTACAGGGGGCGAGGTTAATGGGAGATACGCAGTATTTT. Protein product: CASSLQGARLMGDTQYF. Combining the CDR3 with reference TRBV7-9 and TRBJ2-3 gives the whole variable domain DTGVSQNPRHKITKRGQNVTFRCDPISEHNRLYWYRQTLGQGPEFLTYFQNEAQLEKSRLLSDRFSAERPKGSFSTLEIQRTEQGDSAMYLCASSLQGARLMGDTQYFGPGTRLTVL.

At least ten counts were recorded for this clonotype. V is TRBV6-1 and J is TRBJ2-5; perhaps D is TRBD1 or TRBD2 (5 bases each). The CDR3 has 13 residues. V was cut by 6 bases and J by 5 bases, with 13 bases left in between. Germline V gives CDR1 MNHNS, CDR2 SASEGT. The CDR3 bases are TGTGCCAGCAGAAGGGACGGCGCGGAGACCCAGTACTTC. Translating it yields CASRRDGAETQYF.

Ten or more counts support this clonotype. The rearrangement links TRBV12-3 or TRBV12-4 to TRBJ2-2, with no clear D. The CDR3 totals 18 residues. Trimming removed 2 bases at V and 2 bases at J, with 18 bases between. The CDR3 coding sequence is TGTGCCAGCAGTTTATCCGCGTGGGGTCAGTTAAACACCGGGGAGCTGTTTTTT. Translation: CASSLSAWGQLNTGELFF.

The chain has TRBV15 and TRBJ2-2, with D possibly TRBD2 on 5 matching bases. In germline, CDR1 is LNHNV, CDR2 YYDKDF (reference sequence). V was shortened by 8 bases and J by 0 bases, with 13 bases between the two germline ends. This CDR3 region has 15 residues. The CDR3 DNA sequence: TGTGCCACCGGATCGGGGAGCACGAACACCGGGGAGCTGTTTTTT. Protein product: CATGSGSTNTGELFF. Combining the CDR3 with reference TRBV15 and TRBJ2-2 gives the whole variable domain DAMVIQNPRYQVTQFGKPVTLSCSQTLNHNVMYWYQQKSSQAPKLLFHYYDKDFNNEADTPDNFQSRRPNTSFCFLDIRSPGLGDTAMYLCATGSGSTNTGELFFGEGSRLTVL.

This clonotype was recorded a few times. The chain recombines TRBV5-1 with TRBJ2-5; 8 bases map to TRBD1. The CDR3 spans 15 residues. Trimming at V came to 4 bases and at J to 1 base, leaving 6 bases not matched to a gene. CDR1 is SGHRS and CDR2 is YFSETQ in the germline V gene. The CDR3 is CASSRGQGTQETQYF. As DNA, the CDR3 is TGCGCCAGCAGCCGCGGACAGGGAACCCAAGAGACCCAGTACTTC. Variable domain in full (rest from reference TRBV5-1 and TRBJ2-5): KAGVTQTPRYLIKTRGQQVTLSCSPISGHRSVSWYQQTPGQGLQFLFEYFSETQRNKGNFPGRFSGRQFSNSRSEMNVSTLELGDSALYLCASSRGQGTQETQYFGPGTRLLVL.

The chain carries TRBV6-2 or TRBV6-3 and TRBJ2-3, with D perhaps TRBD2 (5 bases). The germline V and J ends were trimmed by 8 bases and 3 bases, with 18 bases remaining between them. The CDR3 runs to 15 residues. Germline loops: CDR1 MNHEY, CDR2 SVGEGT. The CDR3 region is CASCLSGVRTDTQYF. CDR3 DNA: TGTGCCAGCTGCTTATCCGGGGTGAGGACAGATACGCAGTATTTT.